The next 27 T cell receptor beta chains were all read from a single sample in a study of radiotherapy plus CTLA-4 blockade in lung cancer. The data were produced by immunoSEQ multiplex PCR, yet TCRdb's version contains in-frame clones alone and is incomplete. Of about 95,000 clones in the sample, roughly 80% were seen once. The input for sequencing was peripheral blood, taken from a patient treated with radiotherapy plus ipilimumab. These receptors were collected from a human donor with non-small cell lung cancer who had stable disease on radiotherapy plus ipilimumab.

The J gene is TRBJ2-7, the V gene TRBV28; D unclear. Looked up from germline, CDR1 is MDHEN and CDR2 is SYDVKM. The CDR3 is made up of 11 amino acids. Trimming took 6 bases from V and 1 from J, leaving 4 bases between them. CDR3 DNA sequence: TGTGCCAGCAGCCGTTCCTACGAGCAGTACTTC. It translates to CASSRSYEQYF.

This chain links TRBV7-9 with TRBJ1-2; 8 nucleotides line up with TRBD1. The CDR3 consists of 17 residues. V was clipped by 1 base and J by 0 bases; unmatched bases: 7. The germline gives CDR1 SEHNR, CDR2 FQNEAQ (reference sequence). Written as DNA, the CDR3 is TGTGCCAGCAGCTTAGGGAACGACAGGGGCTCTAACTATGGCTACACCTTC. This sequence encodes CASSLGNDRGSNYGYTF.

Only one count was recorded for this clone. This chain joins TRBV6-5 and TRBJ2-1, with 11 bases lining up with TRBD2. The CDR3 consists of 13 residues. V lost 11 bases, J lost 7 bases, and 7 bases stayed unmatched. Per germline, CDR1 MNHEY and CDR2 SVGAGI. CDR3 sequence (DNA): TGTGCCGCCGGACTAGCGGGTTGGAATGAGCAGTTCTTC. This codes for CAAGLAGWNEQFF.

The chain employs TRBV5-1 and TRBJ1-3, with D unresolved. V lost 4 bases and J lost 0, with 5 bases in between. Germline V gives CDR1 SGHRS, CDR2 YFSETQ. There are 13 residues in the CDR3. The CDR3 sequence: CASSESSGNTIYF. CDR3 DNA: TGCGCCAGCAGCGAAAGCTCTGGAAACACCATATATTTT.

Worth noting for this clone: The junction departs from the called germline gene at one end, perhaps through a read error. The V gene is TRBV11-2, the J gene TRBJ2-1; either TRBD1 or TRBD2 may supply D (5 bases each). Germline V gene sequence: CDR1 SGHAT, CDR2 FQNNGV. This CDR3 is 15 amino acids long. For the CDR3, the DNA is TGTGCCAGCAGCTCGCTCCAGGCCCGGGACCGGCACTTACTCTTC. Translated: CASSSLQARDRHLLF.

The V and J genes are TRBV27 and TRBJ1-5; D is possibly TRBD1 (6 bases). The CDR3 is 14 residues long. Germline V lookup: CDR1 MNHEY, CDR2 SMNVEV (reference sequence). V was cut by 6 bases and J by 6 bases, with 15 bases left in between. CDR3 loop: CASSPAGAFQPQHF. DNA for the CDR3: TGTGCCAGCAGCCCGGCAGGGGCCTTTCAGCCCCAGCATTTT.

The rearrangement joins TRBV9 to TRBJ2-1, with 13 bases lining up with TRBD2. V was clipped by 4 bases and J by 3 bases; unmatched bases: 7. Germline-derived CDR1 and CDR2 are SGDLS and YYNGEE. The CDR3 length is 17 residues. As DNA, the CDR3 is TGTGCCAGCAGCCCCCCGGGACTAGCGGGGTACTACAATGAGCAGTTCTTC. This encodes CASSPPGLAGYYNEQFF.

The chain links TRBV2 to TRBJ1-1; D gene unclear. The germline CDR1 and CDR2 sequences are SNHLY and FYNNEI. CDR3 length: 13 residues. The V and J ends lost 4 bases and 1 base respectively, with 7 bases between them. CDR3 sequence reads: CASSVWENTEAFF. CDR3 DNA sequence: TGTGCCAGCAGTGTGTGGGAGAACACTGAAGCTTTCTTT. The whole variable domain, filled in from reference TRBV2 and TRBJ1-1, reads EPEVTQTPSHQVTQMGQEVILRCVPISNHLYFYWYRQILGQKVEFLVSFYNNEISEKSEIFDDQFSVERPDGSNFTLKIRSTKLEDSAMYFCASSVWENTEAFFGQGTRLTVV.

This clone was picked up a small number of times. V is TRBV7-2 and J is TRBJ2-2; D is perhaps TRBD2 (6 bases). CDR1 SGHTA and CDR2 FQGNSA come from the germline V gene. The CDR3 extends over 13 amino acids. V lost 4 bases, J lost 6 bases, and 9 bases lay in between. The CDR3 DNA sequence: TGTGCCAGCAGCTACCCTAGCGCCGGGGAGCTGTTTTTT. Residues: CASSYPSAGELFF.

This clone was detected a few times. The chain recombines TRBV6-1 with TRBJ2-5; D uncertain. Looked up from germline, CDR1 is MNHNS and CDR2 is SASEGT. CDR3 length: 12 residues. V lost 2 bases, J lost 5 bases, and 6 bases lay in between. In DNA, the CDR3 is TGTGCCAGCAGTGAAATGAGGGAGACCCAGTACTTC. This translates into CASSEMRETQYF.

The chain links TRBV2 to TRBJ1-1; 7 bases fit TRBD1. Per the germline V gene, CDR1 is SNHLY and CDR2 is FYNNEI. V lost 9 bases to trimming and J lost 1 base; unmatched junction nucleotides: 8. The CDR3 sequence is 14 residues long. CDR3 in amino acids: CARRQGGSNTEAFF. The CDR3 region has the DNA TGTGCCAGAAGACAGGGAGGGTCGAACACTGAAGCTTTCTTT.

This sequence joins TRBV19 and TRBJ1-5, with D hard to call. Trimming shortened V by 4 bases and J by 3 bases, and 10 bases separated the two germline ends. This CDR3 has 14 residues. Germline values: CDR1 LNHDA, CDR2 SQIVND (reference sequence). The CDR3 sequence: CASSTREYNQPQHF. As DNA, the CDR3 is TGTGCCAGTAGTACAAGGGAGTACAATCAGCCCCAGCATTTT.

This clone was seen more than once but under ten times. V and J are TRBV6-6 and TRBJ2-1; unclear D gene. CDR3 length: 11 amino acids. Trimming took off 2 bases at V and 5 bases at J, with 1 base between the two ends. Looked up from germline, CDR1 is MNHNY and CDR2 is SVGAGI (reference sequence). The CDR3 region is CASSYHNEQFF. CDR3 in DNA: TGTGCCAGCAGTTACCACAATGAGCAGTTCTTC.

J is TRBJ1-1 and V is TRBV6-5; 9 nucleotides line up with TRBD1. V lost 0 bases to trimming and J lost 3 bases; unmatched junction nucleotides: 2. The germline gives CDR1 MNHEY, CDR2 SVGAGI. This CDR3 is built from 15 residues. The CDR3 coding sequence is TGTGCCAGCAGTTACTCACGACAGGGGGACACTGAAGCTTTCTTT. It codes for CASSYSRQGDTEAFF.

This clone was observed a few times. CDR3 nucleotide sequence: TGTGCCAGCCGGCGAGGAGAGACCCAGTACTTC. This translates into CASRRGETQYF. This chain connects TRBV27 to TRBJ2-5, with D unclear. There are 11 residues in the CDR3. CDR1 and CDR2 (germline): MNHEY, SMNVEV (reference sequence). The germline V and J ends were trimmed by 8 bases and 4 bases, with 8 bases remaining between them.

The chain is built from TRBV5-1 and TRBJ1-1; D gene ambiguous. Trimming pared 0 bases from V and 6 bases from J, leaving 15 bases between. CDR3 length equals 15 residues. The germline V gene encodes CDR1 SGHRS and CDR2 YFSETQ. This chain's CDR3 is CASSLEGAGRPEAFF. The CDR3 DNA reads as TGCGCCAGCAGCTTGGAGGGCGCGGGGAGGCCTGAAGCTTTCTTT.

CDR3: CASSPGFRGVGNEQFF. The DNA for the CDR3 is TGCGCCAGCAGCCCGGGCTTTAGGGGGGTGGGCAATGAGCAGTTCTTC. This sequence joins TRBV5-1 and TRBJ2-1, with D perhaps being TRBD1 or TRBD2 (6 bases each). Germline CDR1 reads SGHRS; CDR2 reads YFSETQ. Trimming left V 4 bases short and J 6 bases short, with 20 bases between. The CDR3 is made up of 16 amino acids.

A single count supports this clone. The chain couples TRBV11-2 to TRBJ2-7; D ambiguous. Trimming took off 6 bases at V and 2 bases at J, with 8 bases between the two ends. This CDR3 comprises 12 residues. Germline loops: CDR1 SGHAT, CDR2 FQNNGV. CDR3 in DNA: TGTGCCAGCAGACCGGAGACCTACGAGCAGTACTTC. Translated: CASRPETYEQYF.

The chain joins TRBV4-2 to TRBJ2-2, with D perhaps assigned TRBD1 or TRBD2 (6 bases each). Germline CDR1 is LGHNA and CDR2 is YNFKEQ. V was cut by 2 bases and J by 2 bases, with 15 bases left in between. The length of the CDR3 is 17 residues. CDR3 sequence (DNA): TGTGCCAGCAGCCAATTAACGGGGGCTTATAACACCGGGGAGCTGTTTTTT. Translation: CASSQLTGAYNTGELFF.

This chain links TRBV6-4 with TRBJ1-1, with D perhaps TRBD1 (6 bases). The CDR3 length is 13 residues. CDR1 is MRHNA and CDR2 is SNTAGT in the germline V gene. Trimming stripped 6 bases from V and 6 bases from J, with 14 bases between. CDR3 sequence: CASREQGGAEAFF. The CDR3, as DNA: TGTGCCAGCAGGGAACAGGGAGGGGCTGAAGCTTTCTTT.

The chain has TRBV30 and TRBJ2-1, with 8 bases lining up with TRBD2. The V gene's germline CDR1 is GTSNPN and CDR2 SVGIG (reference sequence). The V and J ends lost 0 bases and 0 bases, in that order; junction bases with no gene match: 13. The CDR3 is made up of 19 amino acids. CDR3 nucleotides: TGTGCCTGGAGTGTCACTAGCGGCCAGAGTAGAAGCTCCTACAATGAGCAGTTCTTC. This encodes CAWSVTSGQSRSSYNEQFF.

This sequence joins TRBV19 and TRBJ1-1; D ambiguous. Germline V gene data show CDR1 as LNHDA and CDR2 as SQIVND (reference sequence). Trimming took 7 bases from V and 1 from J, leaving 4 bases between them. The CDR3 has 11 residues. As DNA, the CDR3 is TGTGCCAGTAAAAGGAACACTGAAGCTTTCTTT. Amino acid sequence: CASKRNTEAFF. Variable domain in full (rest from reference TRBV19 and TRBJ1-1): DGGITQSPKYLFRKEGQNVTLSCEQNLNHDAMYWYRQDPGQGLRLIYYSQIVNDFQKGDIAEGYSVSREKKESFPLTVTSAQKNPTAFYLCASKRNTEAFFGQGTRLTVV.

The CDR3 reads CASWAGKYNSPLHF. The CDR3 coding sequence is TGTGCCAGCTGGGCCGGGAAATATAATTCACCCCTCCACTTT. This chain uses TRBV5-6 with TRBJ1-6; D uncertain. Germline V CDR1 and CDR2: SGHDT, YYEEEE. The CDR3 length is 14 residues. V gave up 7 bases and J gave up 4 bases, with 12 bases separating them. Using reference TRBV5-6 and TRBJ1-6 for the parts outside the CDR3, the full variable domain is DAGVTQSPTHLIKTRGQQVTLRCSPKSGHDTVSWYQQALGQGPQFIFQYYEEEERQRGNFPDRFSGHQFPNYSSELNVNALLLGDSALYLCASWAGKYNSPLHFGNGTRLTVT.

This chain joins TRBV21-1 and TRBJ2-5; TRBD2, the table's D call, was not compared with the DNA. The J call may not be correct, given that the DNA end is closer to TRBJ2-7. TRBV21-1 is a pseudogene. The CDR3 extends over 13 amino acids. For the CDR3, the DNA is TGTGCCAGCGGGAGGGGCAAGACCTACGAGCAGTACTTC. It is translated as CASGRGKTYEQYF.

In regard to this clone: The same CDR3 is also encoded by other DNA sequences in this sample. CDR3 residues: CASSRQGAYEQYF. The CDR3 region has the DNA TGTGCCAGCAGCCGACAGGGGGCCTACGAGCAGTACTTC. The chain recombines TRBV5-5 with TRBJ2-7; 9 positions match TRBD1. Germline loops: CDR1 SGHKS, CDR2 YYEKEE (reference sequence). This CDR3 contains 13 residues. The junction had 1 base not matched to a gene; V was cut back by 4 bases and J by 2 bases.

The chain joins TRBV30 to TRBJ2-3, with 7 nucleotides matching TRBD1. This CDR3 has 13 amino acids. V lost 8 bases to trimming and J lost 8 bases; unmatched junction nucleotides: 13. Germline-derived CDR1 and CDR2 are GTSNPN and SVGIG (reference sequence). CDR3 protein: CAQTGVDRGTQYF. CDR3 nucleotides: TGTGCCCAAACAGGGGTCGATCGAGGTACGCAGTATTTT.

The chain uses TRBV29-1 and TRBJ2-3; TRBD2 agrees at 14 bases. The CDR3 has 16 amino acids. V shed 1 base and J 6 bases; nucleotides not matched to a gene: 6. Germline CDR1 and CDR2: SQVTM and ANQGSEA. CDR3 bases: TGCAGCGTTGAAGGGACTAGCGGGGGGCTGGGGGATACGCAGTATTTT. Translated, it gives CSVEGTSGGLGDTQYF.